The rows below give T cell receptor beta chains drawn from one sample of a study of cytomegalovirus exposure and HLA in healthy donors. Clones were read by immunoSEQ multiplex PCR, and TCRdb kept only the in-frame ones, dropping some. The repertoire includes 150,000 or so clones, 77% of them detected once, and under 2% sits in the top ten. The sample comprised PBMCs. The source is a woman between 25 and 40 years old in good health and CMV-seronegative. CDR3s include the opening cysteine and the closing phenylalanine or tryptophan. The order of the fields is clone size, J gene, D gene, V gene, CDR3 DNA, CDR3 protein. A D gene is named only where the DNA matches it firmly. Only part of the rows carry a size: once, few, many, or a class if the clone is expanded.

abundance: -; j_gene: TRBJ1-4; d_gene: TRBD1; v_gene: TRBV7-9; CDR3nt: TGTTCCAGCAGCTTTCTGCTCACAGGGGGAACTGAAAAACTGTTTTTT; CDR3aa: CSSSFLLTGGTEKLFF
abundance: -; j_gene: TRBJ1-1; d_gene: -; v_gene: TRBV4-1; CDR3nt: TGCGCCAGCAGCCAAGAACCTATCAGGCGGGTCACTGAAGCTTTCTTT; CDR3aa: CASSQEPIRRVTEAFF
abundance: -; j_gene: TRBJ2-7; d_gene: -; v_gene: TRBV19; CDR3nt: TGTGCCAGTGCGACCAAAACAGGGTTCTCCTACGAGCAGTACTTC; CDR3aa: CASATKTGFSYEQYF
abundance: -; j_gene: TRBJ2-1; d_gene: TRBD1; v_gene: TRBV7-7; CDR3nt: TGTGCCAGCAGTAAGGGGGCGGCAAATGAGCAGTTCTTC; CDR3aa: CASSKGAANEQFF
abundance: few; j_gene: TRBJ2-2; d_gene: -; v_gene: TRBV28; CDR3nt: TGTGCCAGCAGTTCCCTATTAACCCACACCGGGGAGCTGTTTTTT; CDR3aa: CASSSLLTHTGELFF
abundance: -; j_gene: TRBJ2-1; d_gene: -; v_gene: TRBV27; CDR3nt: TGTGCCAGCAGTTTATTAGGGGTTCTGGGATACAATGAGCAGTTCTTC; CDR3aa: CASSLLGVLGYNEQFF
abundance: -; j_gene: TRBJ1-5; d_gene: -; v_gene: TRBV28; CDR3nt: TGTGCCAGCAGTTTCGGGGGGGGAACGCAGCCCCAGCATTTT; CDR3aa: CASSFGGGTQPQHF
abundance: -; j_gene: TRBJ2-2; d_gene: TRBD2; v_gene: TRBV7-3; CDR3nt: TGTGCCAGCAGCCCCGTAGCGGGACCGAACACCGGGGAGCTGTTTTTT; CDR3aa: CASSPVAGPNTGELFF
abundance: few; j_gene: TRBJ1-1; d_gene: TRBD1; v_gene: TRBV5-4; CDR3nt: TGTGCCAGCAGCTACCCGGGGGACAGGGAAGCTTTCTTT; CDR3aa: CASSYPGDREAFF
abundance: -; j_gene: TRBJ1-5; d_gene: TRBD1; v_gene: TRBV27; CDR3nt: TGTGCCAGCAGTTTAACCCCCAGGGGGCGGCCCCAGCATTTT; CDR3aa: CASSLTPRGRPQHF
abundance: -; j_gene: TRBJ2-7; d_gene: TRBD2; v_gene: TRBV5-6; CDR3nt: TGTGCCAGCAGCTCCCTAGCGGGGAGGTTCAACGAGCAGTACTTC; CDR3aa: CASSSLAGRFNEQYF
abundance: -; j_gene: TRBJ1-2; d_gene: TRBD1; v_gene: TRBV7-9; CDR3nt: TGTGCCAGCAGCTTGTATCCTAGGGGACAGGGGATCAACTATGGCTACACCTTC; CDR3aa: CASSLYPRGQGINYGYTF
abundance: -; j_gene: TRBJ2-3; d_gene: TRBD2; v_gene: TRBV6-1; CDR3nt: TGTGCCAGCAGTGTCACGTCCGGCGGGGGGGATGTCACAGATACGCAGTATTTT; CDR3aa: CASSVTSGGGDVTDTQYF
abundance: -; j_gene: TRBJ2-3; d_gene: -; v_gene: TRBV5-1; CDR3nt: TGCGCCAGCAGCTTGGGCCACGAGGCAGATACGCAGTATTTT; CDR3aa: CASSLGHEADTQYF
abundance: -; j_gene: TRBJ1-4; d_gene: TRBD1; v_gene: TRBV15; CDR3nt: TGTGCCACCAGCAGAGATGGGACAGACAATGAAAAACTGTTTTTT; CDR3aa: CATSRDGTDNEKLFF
abundance: -; j_gene: TRBJ2-7; d_gene: -; v_gene: TRBV19; CDR3nt: TGTGCCAGTAGTATCGGACTACCCTACGAGCAGTACTTC; CDR3aa: CASSIGLPYEQYF
abundance: -; j_gene: TRBJ2-3; d_gene: TRBD1; v_gene: TRBV5-1; CDR3nt: TGCGCCAGCAGCTTAACCCGGGACAGGGGTAGCAGGGCAGATACGCAGTATTTT; CDR3aa: CASSLTRDRGSRADTQYF
abundance: -; j_gene: TRBJ2-1; d_gene: TRBD2; v_gene: TRBV7-2; CDR3nt: TGTGCCAGCAGCTCCCGTACTAGCGATTACAATGAGCAGTTCTTC; CDR3aa: CASSSRTSDYNEQFF
abundance: -; j_gene: TRBJ1-2; d_gene: TRBD1; v_gene: TRBV9; CDR3nt: TGTGCCAGCAGCGCGGGGACAGGGTACGACTATGGCTACACCTTC; CDR3aa: CASSAGTGYDYGYTF
abundance: -; j_gene: TRBJ2-3; d_gene: TRBD2; v_gene: TRBV10-2; CDR3nt: TGCGCCAGCGGACCTAGCGGGGCCCTGAAGGATACGCAGTATTTT; CDR3aa: CASGPSGALKDTQYF
abundance: -; j_gene: TRBJ2-7; d_gene: -; v_gene: TRBV27; CDR3nt: TGTGCCAGCACCTTCGACAGGTACTATTACGAGCAGTACTTC; CDR3aa: CASTFDRYYYEQYF
abundance: -; j_gene: TRBJ2-7; d_gene: -; v_gene: TRBV27; CDR3nt: TGTGCCAGCAGTTTAGGGACTGTACCCTACGAGCAGTACTTC; CDR3aa: CASSLGTVPYEQYF
abundance: -; j_gene: TRBJ1-2; d_gene: -; v_gene: TRBV28; CDR3nt: TGTGCCAGCAGTTTCGCAGAATACTATGGCTACACCTTC; CDR3aa: CASSFAEYYGYTF
abundance: -; j_gene: TRBJ2-1; d_gene: -; v_gene: TRBV27; CDR3nt: TGTGCCAGCAGTTTCTGGCGGGGACCCTACAATGAGCAGTTCTTC; CDR3aa: CASSFWRGPYNEQFF
abundance: -; j_gene: TRBJ2-5; d_gene: -; v_gene: TRBV10-3; CDR3nt: TGTGCCATCAGTGAGCCCGGCAGGGAAGAGACCCAGTACTTC; CDR3aa: CAISEPGREETQYF
abundance: -; j_gene: TRBJ1-5; d_gene: -; v_gene: TRBV27; CDR3nt: TGTGCCAGCAGTTTTGACAGCCATCAGCCCCAGCATTTT; CDR3aa: CASSFDSHQPQHF
abundance: once; j_gene: TRBJ2-5; d_gene: -; v_gene: TRBV5-1; CDR3nt: TGCGCCAGCAGCTTGGGTGGGCAGGGTAGGTCGGAGACCCAGTACTTC; CDR3aa: CASSLGGQGRSETQYF
abundance: -; j_gene: TRBJ2-7; d_gene: TRBD1; v_gene: TRBV5-1; CDR3nt: TGCGCCAGCAGCGAAGGGACAGGGACCTACGAGCAGTACTTC; CDR3aa: CASSEGTGTYEQYF
abundance: -; j_gene: TRBJ2-3; d_gene: TRBD2; v_gene: TRBV7-3; CDR3nt: TGTGCCAGCAGCTCCGGACTAGCGGGAGCGGGGACAGATACGCAGTATTTT; CDR3aa: CASSSGLAGAGTDTQYF
abundance: -; j_gene: TRBJ1-2; d_gene: -; v_gene: TRBV27; CDR3nt: TGTGCCAGCACGCGGGGCCGAGGCTATGGCTACACCTTC; CDR3aa: CASTRGRGYGYTF
abundance: -; j_gene: TRBJ2-7; d_gene: -; v_gene: TRBV13; CDR3nt: TGTGCCAGCAGCTTAGGGACTCCGGCGGGCGAGCAGTACTTC; CDR3aa: CASSLGTPAGEQYF
abundance: -; j_gene: TRBJ2-5; d_gene: -; v_gene: TRBV9; CDR3nt: TGTGCCAGCACCACCCTCGGGATGGTCGGAGAGACCCAGTACTTC; CDR3aa: CASTTLGMVGETQYF
abundance: few; j_gene: TRBJ2-5; d_gene: -; v_gene: TRBV15; CDR3nt: TGTGCCACCAGCAGAGACCTACCGCAAGAGACCCAGTACTTC; CDR3aa: CATSRDLPQETQYF
abundance: -; j_gene: TRBJ1-6; d_gene: -; v_gene: TRBV6-6; CDR3nt: TGTGCCAGCAGTTACGAGCCCATCTCTTCACCCCTCCACTTT; CDR3aa: CASSYEPISSPLHF
abundance: -; j_gene: TRBJ2-1; d_gene: -; v_gene: TRBV9; CDR3nt: TGTGCCAGCAGCCCCACCCTGAGCTCCTACAATGAGCAGTTCTTC; CDR3aa: CASSPTLSSYNEQFF
abundance: -; j_gene: TRBJ2-1; d_gene: -; v_gene: TRBV7-3; CDR3nt: TGTGCCAGCAGCTCTGCAGGGTACTACAATGAGCAGTTCTTC; CDR3aa: CASSSAGYYNEQFF
abundance: -; j_gene: TRBJ2-1; d_gene: -; v_gene: TRBV5-6; CDR3nt: TGTGCCAGCAGCCGACAGAATGAGCAGTTCTTC; CDR3aa: CASSRQNEQFF
abundance: -; j_gene: TRBJ1-2; d_gene: TRBD1; v_gene: TRBV18; CDR3nt: TGTGCCAGCTCCCCGGGACAGGGGGCAAACTATGGCTACACCTTC; CDR3aa: CASSPGQGANYGYTF
abundance: -; j_gene: TRBJ2-6; d_gene: -; v_gene: TRBV9; CDR3nt: TGTGCCAGCAGCGTGGATCGGGTGAGCTCTGGGGCCAACGTCCTGACTTTC; CDR3aa: CASSVDRVSSGANVLTF
abundance: -; j_gene: TRBJ1-1; d_gene: TRBD1; v_gene: TRBV10-3; CDR3nt: TGTGCCATCAGTGAGTACCAACCAAGACAGGGGAACACTGAAGCTTTCTTT; CDR3aa: CAISEYQPRQGNTEAFF
abundance: -; j_gene: TRBJ2-7; d_gene: -; v_gene: TRBV6-5; CDR3nt: TGTGCCAGCAGTTACTCGACTGGACAGACATACGAGCAGTACTTC; CDR3aa: CASSYSTGQTYEQYF
abundance: -; j_gene: TRBJ1-1; d_gene: -; v_gene: TRBV19; CDR3nt: TGTGCCAGTAGTATAGTTTCAGGGGTGAAGGCTGAAGCTTTCTTT; CDR3aa: CASSIVSGVKAEAFF
abundance: -; j_gene: TRBJ1-5; d_gene: -; v_gene: TRBV4-1; CDR3nt: TGCGCCAGCAGCCTCCAACGGGAGAGCAATCAGCCCCAGCATTTT; CDR3aa: CASSLQRESNQPQHF
abundance: -; j_gene: TRBJ1-2; d_gene: -; v_gene: TRBV28; CDR3nt: TGTGCCAGCAAAAAGGGTGGTCAGGGGTTTGGCTACACCTTC; CDR3aa: CASKKGGQGFGYTF
abundance: -; j_gene: TRBJ2-1; d_gene: TRBD2; v_gene: TRBV7-2; CDR3nt: TGTGCCAGCAGCTCGGGGGGGGAGCAGTTCTTC; CDR3aa: CASSSGGEQFF
abundance: -; j_gene: TRBJ1-2; d_gene: TRBD1; v_gene: TRBV27; CDR3nt: TGTGCCAGCACCAAGGACAGGGAATATGGCTACACCTTC; CDR3aa: CASTKDREYGYTF
abundance: -; j_gene: TRBJ2-1; d_gene: TRBD2; v_gene: TRBV7-2; CDR3nt: TGTGCCAGCAGCCCGCGGCTGCGGACTAGCGGGAGTGAGTTCTTC; CDR3aa: CASSPRLRTSGSEFF
abundance: few; j_gene: TRBJ1-1; d_gene: -; v_gene: TRBV5-1; CDR3nt: TGCGCCAGCAGCTTGCCGGGTCGTGAAGCTTTCTTT; CDR3aa: CASSLPGREAFF
abundance: -; j_gene: TRBJ1-2; d_gene: -; v_gene: TRBV5-1; CDR3nt: TGCGCCAGCAGCTTGTACCTAGACAGTCGCTATGGCTACACCTTC; CDR3aa: CASSLYLDSRYGYTF
abundance: -; j_gene: TRBJ2-2; d_gene: TRBD2; v_gene: TRBV29-1; CDR3nt: TGCAGCGTTGCGGGACTAGCGGCGAACACCGGGGAGCTGTTTTTT; CDR3aa: CSVAGLAANTGELFF
abundance: -; j_gene: TRBJ2-7; d_gene: -; v_gene: TRBV7-6; CDR3nt: TGTGCCAGCAGCGCCGGACTGATCCCCTACGAGCAGTACTTC; CDR3aa: CASSAGLIPYEQYF
abundance: -; j_gene: TRBJ1-3; d_gene: TRBD1; v_gene: TRBV30; CDR3nt: TGTGCCTGGAGTTTGGGACAGCCCCCGACAGGAAACACCATATATTTT; CDR3aa: CAWSLGQPPTGNTIYF
abundance: -; j_gene: TRBJ1-6; d_gene: -; v_gene: TRBV19; CDR3nt: TGTGCCAGTAGTATAGATCAACAGGTCTCAATCCTCCACTTT; CDR3aa: CASSIDQQVSILHF
abundance: -; j_gene: TRBJ2-4; d_gene: TRBD1; v_gene: TRBV30; CDR3nt: TGTGCCTGGAGTGTACAGGGGGTCGAAAACATTCAGTACTTC; CDR3aa: CAWSVQGVENIQYF
abundance: -; j_gene: TRBJ1-3; d_gene: -; v_gene: TRBV7-2; CDR3nt: TGTGCCAGCAGCCACGGGCGGGGTAGCGGAAACACCATATATTTT; CDR3aa: CASSHGRGSGNTIYF
abundance: -; j_gene: TRBJ2-2; d_gene: -; v_gene: TRBV5-1; CDR3nt: TGCGCCAGCAGCTCGTCGGGGAACACCGGGGAGCTGTTTTTT; CDR3aa: CASSSSGNTGELFF
abundance: -; j_gene: TRBJ1-2; d_gene: TRBD1; v_gene: TRBV2; CDR3nt: TGTGCCAGCAGTCCCCGGACAGGGAAATATGGCTACACCTTC; CDR3aa: CASSPRTGKYGYTF
abundance: -; j_gene: TRBJ2-1; d_gene: -; v_gene: TRBV27; CDR3nt: TGTGCCAGCAGTTTACGTGTAGGCCCTGAGGGATACAATGAGCAGTTCTTC; CDR3aa: CASSLRVGPEGYNEQFF
abundance: -; j_gene: TRBJ2-7; d_gene: -; v_gene: TRBV5-1; CDR3nt: TGCGCCAGCAGCTTTGAGCGGAGCTCCTACGAGCAGTACTTC; CDR3aa: CASSFERSSYEQYF
abundance: -; j_gene: TRBJ2-7; d_gene: -; v_gene: TRBV30; CDR3nt: TGTGCCTGGAGTTTAGGTGACTACCTGGGCGAGCAGTACTTC; CDR3aa: CAWSLGDYLGEQYF